This TCR beta chain comes out of a study of blood T cell repertoires in COVID-19. Study in general: Acute-phase and convalescent COVID-19 samples originated in the United States, Italy and Spain. The analysed material was cDNA or gDNA that came from T cells, B-cell-depleted T cells, or PBMCs.

Original processing methods: Estimates of nucleated cell counts were drawn from the amplification of reference gene primers. Sequencing used immunoSEQ multiplex PCR; TCRdb keeps in-frame clones, though not all of them. V and J calls and clone size are given by that table; D and trimming were obtained from the DNA. This table has about 190,000 clones, less than 80% appearing once. This CDR3 contains 14 residues. Between the trimmed V and J ends, which lost 6 bases and 4 bases, there was a span of 12 bases. Germline V gives CDR1 MDHEN, CDR2 SYDVKM. The chain joins TRBV28 to TRBJ1-4, with D maybe TRBD1 (6 bases). Sequencing used peripheral blood. This TCR was recovered from a woman in her forties or fifties with acute or convalescent COVID-19. The CDR3 sequence: CASSTGGFNEKLFF. Written as DNA, the CDR3 is TGTGCCAGCAGCACTGGGGGCTTTAATGAAAAACTGTTTTTT.